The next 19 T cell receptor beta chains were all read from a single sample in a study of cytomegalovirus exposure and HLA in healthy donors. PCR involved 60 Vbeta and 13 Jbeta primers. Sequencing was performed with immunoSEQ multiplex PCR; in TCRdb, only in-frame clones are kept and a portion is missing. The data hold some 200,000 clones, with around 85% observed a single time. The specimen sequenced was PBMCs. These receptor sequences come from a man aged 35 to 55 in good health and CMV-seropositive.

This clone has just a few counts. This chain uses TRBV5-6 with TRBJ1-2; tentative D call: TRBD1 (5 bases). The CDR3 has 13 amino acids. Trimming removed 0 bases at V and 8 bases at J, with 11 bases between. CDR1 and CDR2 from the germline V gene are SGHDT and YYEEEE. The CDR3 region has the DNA TGTGCCAGCAGCTTGGACAGGCTCCTGGGCTACACCTTC. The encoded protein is CASSLDRLLGYTF.

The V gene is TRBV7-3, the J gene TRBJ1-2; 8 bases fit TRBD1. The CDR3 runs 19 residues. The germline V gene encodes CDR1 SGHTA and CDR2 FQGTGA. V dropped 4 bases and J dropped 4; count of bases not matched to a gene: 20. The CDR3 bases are TGTGCCAGCAGCTCCGGGAGGACAGGGCCCCCCGTAAGCTTCTATGGCTACACCTTC. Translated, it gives CASSSGRTGPPVSFYGYTF. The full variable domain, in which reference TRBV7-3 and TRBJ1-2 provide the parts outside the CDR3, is GAGVSQTPSNKVTEKGKYVELRCDPISGHTALYWYRQSLGQGPEFLIYFQGTGAADDSGLPNDRFFAVRPEGSVSTLKIQRTERGDSAVYLCASSSGRTGPPVSFYGYTFGSGTRLTVV.

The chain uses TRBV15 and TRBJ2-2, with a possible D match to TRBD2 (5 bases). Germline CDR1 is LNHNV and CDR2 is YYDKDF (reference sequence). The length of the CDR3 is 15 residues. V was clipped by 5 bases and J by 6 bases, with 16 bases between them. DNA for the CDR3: TGTGCCACCAGCGAAAACCCCGGGGTCCCCGGGGAGCTGTTTTTT. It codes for CATSENPGVPGELFF. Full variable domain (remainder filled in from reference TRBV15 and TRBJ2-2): DAMVIQNPRYQVTQFGKPVTLSCSQTLNHNVMYWYQQKSSQAPKLLFHYYDKDFNNEADTPDNFQSRRPNTSFCFLDIRSPGLGDTAMYLCATSENPGVPGELFFGEGSRLTVL.

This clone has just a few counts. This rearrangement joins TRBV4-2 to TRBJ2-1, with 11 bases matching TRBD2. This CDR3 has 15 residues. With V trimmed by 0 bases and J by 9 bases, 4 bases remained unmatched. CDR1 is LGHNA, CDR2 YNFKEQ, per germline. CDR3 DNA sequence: TGTGCCAGCAGCCAAGATAGCGGGGGGGCGGGTGAGCAGTTCTTC. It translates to CASSQDSGGAGEQFF.

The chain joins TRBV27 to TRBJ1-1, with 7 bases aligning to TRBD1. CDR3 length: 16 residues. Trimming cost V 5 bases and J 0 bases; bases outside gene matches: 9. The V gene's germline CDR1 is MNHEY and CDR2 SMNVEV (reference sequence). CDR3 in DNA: TGTGCCAGCAGTCCACAGGGGACAACAATGAACACTGAAGCTTTCTTT. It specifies CASSPQGTTMNTEAFF.

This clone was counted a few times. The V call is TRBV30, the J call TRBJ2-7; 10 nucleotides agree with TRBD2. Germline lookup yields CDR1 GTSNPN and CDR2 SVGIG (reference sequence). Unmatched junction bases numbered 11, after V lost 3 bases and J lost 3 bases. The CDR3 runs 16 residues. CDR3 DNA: TGTGCCTGGAGACCCGTTCTAGCGGGGGAGATCTACGAGCAGTACTTC. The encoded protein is CAWRPVLAGEIYEQYF. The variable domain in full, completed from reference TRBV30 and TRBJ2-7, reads SQTIHQWPATLVQPVGSPLSLECTVEGTSNPNLYWYRQAAGRGLQLLFYSVGIGQISSEVPQNLSASRPQDRQFILSSKKLLLSDSGFYLCAWRPVLAGEIYEQYFGPGTRLTVT.

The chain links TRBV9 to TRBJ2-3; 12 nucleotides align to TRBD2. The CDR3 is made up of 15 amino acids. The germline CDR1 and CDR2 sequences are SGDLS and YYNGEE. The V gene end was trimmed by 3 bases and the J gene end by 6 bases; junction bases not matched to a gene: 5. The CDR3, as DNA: TGTGCCAGCAGCGACTGGACTAGCGGGGCCGATACGCAGTATTTT. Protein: CASSDWTSGADTQYF.

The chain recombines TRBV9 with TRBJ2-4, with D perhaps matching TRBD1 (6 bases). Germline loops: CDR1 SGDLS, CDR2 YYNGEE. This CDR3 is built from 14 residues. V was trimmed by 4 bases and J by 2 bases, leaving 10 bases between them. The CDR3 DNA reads TGTGCCAGCAGCAATCAGGGGACCAAAAACATTCAGTACTTC. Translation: CASSNQGTKNIQYF.

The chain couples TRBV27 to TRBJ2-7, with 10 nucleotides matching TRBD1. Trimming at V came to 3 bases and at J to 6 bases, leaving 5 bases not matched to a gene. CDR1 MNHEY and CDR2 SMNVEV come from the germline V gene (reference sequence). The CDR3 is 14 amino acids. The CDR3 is CASSFRDRGGEQYF. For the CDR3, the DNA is TGTGCCAGCAGTTTCCGGGACAGGGGAGGCGAGCAGTACTTC.

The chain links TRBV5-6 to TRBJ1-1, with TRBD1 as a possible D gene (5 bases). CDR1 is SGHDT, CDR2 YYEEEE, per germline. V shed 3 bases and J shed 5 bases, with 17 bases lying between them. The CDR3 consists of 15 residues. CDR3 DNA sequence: TGTGCCAGCAGCTGGGCTGGGGGGATAGTAACTGAAGCTTTCTTT. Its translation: CASSWAGGIVTEAFF.

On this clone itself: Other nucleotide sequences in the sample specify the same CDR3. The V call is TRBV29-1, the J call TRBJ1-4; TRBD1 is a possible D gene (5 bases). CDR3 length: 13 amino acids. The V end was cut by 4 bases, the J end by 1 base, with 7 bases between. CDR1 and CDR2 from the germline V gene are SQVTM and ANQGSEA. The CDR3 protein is CSVGGGTNEKLFF. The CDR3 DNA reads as TGCAGCGTTGGCGGGGGAACTAATGAAAAACTGTTTTTT.

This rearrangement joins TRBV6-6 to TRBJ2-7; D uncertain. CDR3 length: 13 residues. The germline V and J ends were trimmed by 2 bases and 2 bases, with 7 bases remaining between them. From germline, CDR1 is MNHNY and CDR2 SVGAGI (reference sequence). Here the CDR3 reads CASSYRRAYEQYF. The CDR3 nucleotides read TGTGCCAGCAGTTACCGCCGGGCCTACGAGCAGTACTTC.

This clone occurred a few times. The chain's CDR3 is CASSLPSGDTQYF. For the CDR3, the DNA is TGTGCCAGCAGCTTACCTTCAGGGGATACGCAGTATTTT. V is TRBV7-2 and J is TRBJ2-3, with TRBD1 as a possible D gene (5 bases). Germline V gives CDR1 SGHTA, CDR2 FQGNSA. The V gene lost 2 bases and the J gene lost 6 bases, with 9 bases spanning the gap. This CDR3 has 13 amino acids.

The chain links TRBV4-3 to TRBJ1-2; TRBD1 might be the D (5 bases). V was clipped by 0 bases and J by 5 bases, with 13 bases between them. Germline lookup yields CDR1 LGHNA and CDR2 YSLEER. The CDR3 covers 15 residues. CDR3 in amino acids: CASSQDGVRVYGYTF. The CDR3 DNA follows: TGCGCCAGCAGCCAAGATGGGGTCAGGGTTTATGGCTACACCTTC.

The CDR3 DNA reads as TGTGCCAGCAGCCCCGGGGGAGTGGGCTGGGAGACCCAGTACTTC. It yields the protein CASSPGGVGWETQYF. This chain uses TRBV7-2 with TRBJ2-5, with D maybe TRBD2 (6 bases). The CDR3 covers 15 residues. V lost 5 bases and J lost 5, with 18 bases in between. From germline, CDR1 is SGHTA and CDR2 FQGNSA.

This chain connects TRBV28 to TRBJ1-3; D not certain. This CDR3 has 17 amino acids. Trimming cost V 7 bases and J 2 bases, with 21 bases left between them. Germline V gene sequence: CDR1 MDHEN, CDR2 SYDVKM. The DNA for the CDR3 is TGTGCCAGCATTCTATGGGAGGGTCTACCTCCTGGAAACACCATATATTTT. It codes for CASILWEGLPPGNTIYF.

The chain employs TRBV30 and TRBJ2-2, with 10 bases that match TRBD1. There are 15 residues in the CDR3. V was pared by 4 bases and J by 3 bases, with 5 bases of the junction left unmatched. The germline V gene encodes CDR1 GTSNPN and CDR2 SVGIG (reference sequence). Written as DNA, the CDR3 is TGTGCCTGGACTCGACAGGGGGCCCACACCGGGGAGCTGTTTTTT. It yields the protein CAWTRQGAHTGELFF.

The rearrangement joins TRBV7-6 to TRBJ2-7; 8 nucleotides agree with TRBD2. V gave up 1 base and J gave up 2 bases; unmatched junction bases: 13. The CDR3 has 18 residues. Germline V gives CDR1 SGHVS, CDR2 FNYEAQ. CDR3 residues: CASSLGIGPAGAPYEQYF. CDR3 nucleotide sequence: TGTGCCAGCAGCTTAGGGATTGGTCCAGCGGGGGCCCCCTACGAGCAGTACTTC.

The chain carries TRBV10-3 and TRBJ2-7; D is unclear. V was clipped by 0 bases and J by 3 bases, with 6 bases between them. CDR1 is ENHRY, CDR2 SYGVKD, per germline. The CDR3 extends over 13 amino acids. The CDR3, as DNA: TGTGCCATCAGTGAGTCGGGCAACTACGAGCAGTACTTC. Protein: CAISESGNYEQYF.